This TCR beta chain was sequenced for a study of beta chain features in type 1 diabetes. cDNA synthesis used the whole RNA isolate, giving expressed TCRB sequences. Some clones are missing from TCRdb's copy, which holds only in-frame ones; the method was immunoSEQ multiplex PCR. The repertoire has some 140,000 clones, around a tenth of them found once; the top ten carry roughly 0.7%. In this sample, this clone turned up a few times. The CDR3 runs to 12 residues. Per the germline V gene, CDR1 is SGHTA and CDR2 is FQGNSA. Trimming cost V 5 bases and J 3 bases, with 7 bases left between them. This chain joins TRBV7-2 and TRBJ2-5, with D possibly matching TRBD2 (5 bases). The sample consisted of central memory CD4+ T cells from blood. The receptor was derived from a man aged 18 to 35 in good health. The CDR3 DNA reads TGTGCCAGCAGCCCGAGGGAAGAGACCCAGTACTTC. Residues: CASSPREETQYF.